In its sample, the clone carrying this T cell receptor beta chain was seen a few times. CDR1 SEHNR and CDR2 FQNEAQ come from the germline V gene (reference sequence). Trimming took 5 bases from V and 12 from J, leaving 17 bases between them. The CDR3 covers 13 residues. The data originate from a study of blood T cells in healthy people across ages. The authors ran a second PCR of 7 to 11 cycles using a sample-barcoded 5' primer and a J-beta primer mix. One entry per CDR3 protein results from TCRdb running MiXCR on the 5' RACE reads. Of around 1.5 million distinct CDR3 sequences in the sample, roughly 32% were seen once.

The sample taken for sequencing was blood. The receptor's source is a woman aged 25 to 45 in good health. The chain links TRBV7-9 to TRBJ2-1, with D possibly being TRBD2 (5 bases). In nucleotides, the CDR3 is TGTGCCAGCAGCCCGTGGAACGACTATGGGCAGTTCTTC. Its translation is CASSPWNDYGQFF. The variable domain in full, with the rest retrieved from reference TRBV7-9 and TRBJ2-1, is DTGVSQNPRHKITKRGQNVTFRCDPISEHNRLYWYRQTLGQGPEFLTYFQNEAQLEKSRLLSDRFSAERPKGSFSTLEIQRTEQGDSAMYLCASSPWNDYGQFFGPGTRLTVL.